The present T cell receptor beta chain was sequenced within a study of shared clonotypes between healthy human individuals. In its sample, this clone was seen a few times. The target antigen is unknown. Study results and limitations: Only blood underwent sampling, and tissue repertoires likely differ.

In the naive CD8 group, cells lacked CD45RO and were positively selected for CCR7, so terminally differentiated effector memory CD45RA+ cells were left out. Those who donated, Caucasian adults without exception, all lived in Nashville, Tennessee. The CDR3 totals 13 residues. V lost 0 bases to trimming and J lost 5 bases, with 4 bases between them. Germline CDR1 is SGHVS and CDR2 is FQNEAQ. Repertoires were generated with immunoSEQ multiplex PCR, while TCRdb's copy carries only in-frame clones and drops some. The data contain around 1.9 million clones, about 92% of them singletons. The rearrangement joins TRBV7-8 to TRBJ2-2; no definite D call. This TCR was recovered from a man aged 18 to 29 in good health. Some clones in this sample may be carry-over from other donors' samples. Source material: naive CD8+ T cells from PBMCs. CDR3 nucleotide sequence: TGTGCCAGCAGCTTAGCAGGGACCGGGGAGCTGTTTTTT. Translation gives CASSLAGTGELFF.